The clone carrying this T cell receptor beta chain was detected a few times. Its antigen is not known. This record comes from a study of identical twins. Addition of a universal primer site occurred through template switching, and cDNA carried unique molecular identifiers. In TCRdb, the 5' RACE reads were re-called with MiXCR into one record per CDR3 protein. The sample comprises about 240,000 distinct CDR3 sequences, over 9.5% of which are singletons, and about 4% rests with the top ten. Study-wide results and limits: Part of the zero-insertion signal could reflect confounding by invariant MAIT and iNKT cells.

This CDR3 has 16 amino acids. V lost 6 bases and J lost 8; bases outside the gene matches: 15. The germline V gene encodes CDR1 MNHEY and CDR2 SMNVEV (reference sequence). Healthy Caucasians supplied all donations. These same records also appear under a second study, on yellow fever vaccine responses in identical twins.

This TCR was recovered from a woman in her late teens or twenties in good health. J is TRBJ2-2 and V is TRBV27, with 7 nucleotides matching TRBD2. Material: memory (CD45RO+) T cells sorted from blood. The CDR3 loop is CASSYRDHRGVGELFF. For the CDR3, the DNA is TGTGCCAGCAGCTACCGGGACCACCGGGGGGTAGGGGAGCTGTTTTTT.